The 25 T cell receptor beta chains in this list originate from one sample, sequenced in a study of T-cell memory formation after mild COVID-19. Via MiXCR, TCRdb re-called the 5' RACE reads, giving one row per CDR3 protein. This sample has under 300,000 distinct CDR3 sequences, with roughly 8.2% found just once. The sequencing sample was made of PBMCs or a T cell subset sorted from them (not recorded which). The receptors shown here come from a man between 18 and 35 years old who had mild COVID-19 (a few samples of this study predate the infection). Cell type and time point are not known.

This clonotype was seen a few times. The chain combines TRBV4-1 with TRBJ2-3; 11 nucleotides line up with TRBD2. This CDR3 is 16 amino acids long. Germline CDR1 and CDR2: MGHRA and YSYEKL. After removal of 4 bases from V and 2 bases from J, the junction contained 5 bases not matched to a gene. CDR3 residues: CASSLTTSGVTDTQYF. As DNA, the CDR3 is TGCGCCAGCAGCCTCACGACTAGCGGGGTCACAGATACGCAGTATTTT.

This clonotype was observed at least ten times. The chain links TRBV5-1 to TRBJ2-2; TRBD2 matches at 8 bases. After removal of 3 bases from V and 6 bases from J, the junction contained 10 bases not matched to a gene. CDR1 and CDR2 from the germline V gene are SGHRS and YFSETQ. The CDR3 consists of 16 residues. The CDR3 loop reads CASSSLDSGAAGELFF. The CDR3 coding sequence is TGCGCCAGCAGCTCTCTGGATAGCGGGGCCGCCGGGGAGCTGTTTTTT.

This clonotype was observed at least ten times. The gene calls are TRBV7-2 and TRBJ2-3; TRBD2 aligns across 8 bases. Per germline, CDR1 SGHTA and CDR2 FQGNSA. V was clipped by 2 bases and J by 6 bases; unmatched bases: 10. The CDR3 extends over 16 amino acids. The CDR3 is CASSLIGGGGVDTQYF. The CDR3 DNA sequence: TGTGCCAGCAGCTTAATCGGGGGGGGTGGAGTGGATACGCAGTATTTT.

V and J are TRBV7-9 and TRBJ1-2, with D possibly being TRBD1 (5 bases). Trimming cost V 5 bases and J 4 bases, with 14 bases left between them. The CDR3 is 14 amino acids. CDR1 is SEHNR and CDR2 is FQNEAQ in the germline V gene (reference sequence). The CDR3 spells CASSPRGATYGYTF. The CDR3 DNA is TGTGCCAGCAGCCCTAGAGGGGCGACCTATGGCTACACCTTC.

This clonotype has just a few counts. The chain has TRBV5-1 and TRBJ2-7, with D possibly TRBD1 on 6 matching bases. Trimming shortened V by 4 bases and J by 5 bases, and 13 bases separated the two germline ends. Germline CDR1 reads SGHRS; CDR2 reads YFSETQ. CDR3 length: 13 amino acids. CDR3 loop: CASSPPGVHEQYF. As DNA, the CDR3 is TGCGCCAGCAGCCCCCCAGGGGTTCACGAGCAGTACTTC. Filled out from reference TRBV5-1 and TRBJ2-7, the complete variable domain reads KAGVTQTPRYLIKTRGQQVTLSCSPISGHRSVSWYQQTPGQGLQFLFEYFSETQRNKGNFPGRFSGRQFSNSRSEMNVSTLELGDSALYLCASSPPGVHEQYFGPGTRLTVT.

At least ten counts were recorded for this clonotype. The chain uses TRBV20-1 and TRBJ2-7; TRBD1 matches at 7 bases. V lost 0 bases to trimming and J lost 5 bases; unmatched junction nucleotides: 7. Germline V gives CDR1 DFQATT, CDR2 SNEGSKA (reference sequence). The CDR3 loop spans 14 amino acids. CDR3 region: CSAREDREWNEQYV. In nucleotides, the CDR3 is TGCAGTGCTAGAGAAGACAGGGAGTGGAACGAGCAGTACGTC.

V usage is TRBV3-1 and J usage is TRBJ1-1; D gene unclear. V lost 1 base to trimming and J lost 3 bases, with 6 bases between them. CDR3 length: 13 residues. From germline, CDR1 is LGHDT and CDR2 YNNKEL (reference sequence). CDR3 bases: TGTGCCAGCAGCCAAGTCGGGGACACTGAAGCTTTCTTT. It is translated as CASSQVGDTEAFF.

V and J are TRBV20-1 and TRBJ2-3; 11 bases align to TRBD2. Germline V CDR1 and CDR2: DFQATT, SNEGSKA (reference sequence). There are 16 residues in the CDR3. With V trimmed by 5 bases and J by 6 bases, 13 bases remained unmatched. The CDR3 reads CSARSPGLAARDTQYF. Here the CDR3 DNA reads TGCAGTGCTCGTAGTCCGGGACTAGCGGCTCGGGATACGCAGTATTTT.

This clonotype was counted at least ten times. The V call is TRBV7-2, the J call TRBJ2-2; 9 positions agree with TRBD1. Germline V lookup: CDR1 SGHTA, CDR2 FQGNSA. The length of the CDR3 is 15 residues. V lost 5 bases to trimming and J lost 7 bases; unmatched junction nucleotides: 8. CDR3 nucleotides: TGTGCCAGCAGCCCTTACAGGGGGCTGGGCGGGGAGCTGTTTTTT. Translating it yields CASSPYRGLGGELFF.

The V gene is TRBV6-5, the J gene TRBJ2-3; tentatively, D is TRBD1 (6 bases). The CDR3 length is 13 residues. V lost 6 bases to trimming and J lost 0 bases, with 7 bases between them. From germline, CDR1 is MNHEY and CDR2 SVGAGI. The CDR3 sequence: CASRGHSTDTQYF. CDR3 DNA: TGTGCCAGCAGGGGACACAGCACAGATACGCAGTATTTT.

This clonotype was counted many times. The gene calls are TRBV5-4 and TRBJ2-3, with TRBD1 matching over 9 bases. V shed 4 bases and J 6 bases; nucleotides not matched to a gene: 12. CDR1 and CDR2 from the germline V gene are SGHNT and YYREEE (reference sequence). CDR3 size: 16 residues. The CDR3 DNA reads as TGTGCCAGCAGCAAAGGACAGGGGAAGAGTTCTGATACGCAGTATTTT. It is translated as CASSKGQGKSSDTQYF.

This clonotype was observed a few times. This chain uses TRBV2 with TRBJ2-3, with D hard to call. Trimming removed 6 bases from V and 1 base from J, with 11 bases in between. This CDR3 has 14 residues. CDR1 is SNHLY, CDR2 FYNNEI, per germline. CDR3 amino acids: CASRKAPGTDTQYF. For the CDR3, the DNA is TGTGCCAGCAGGAAGGCGCCAGGCACAGATACGCAGTATTTT.

The gene calls are TRBV5-4 and TRBJ2-7; 8 bases match TRBD1. The V segment lost 4 bases and the J segment 4 bases; nucleotides outside the gene matches: 7. Germline V gene sequence: CDR1 SGHNT, CDR2 YYREEE (reference sequence). CDR3 size: 14 residues. Here the CDR3 DNA reads TGTGCCAGCAGCGCTCACAGGGGGGAGTACGAGCAGTACGTC. Its translation is CASSAHRGEYEQYV.

The chain is built from TRBV7-3 and TRBJ2-2; TRBD2 matches 9 bases. The V and J ends lost 4 bases and 7 bases, in that order; junction bases with no gene match: 16. Germline lookup yields CDR1 SGHTA and CDR2 FQGTGA. The CDR3 is 18 residues long. CDR3 loop: CASSSGGAGGSLNGELFF. The CDR3, as DNA: TGTGCCAGCAGCTCCGGCGGCGCGGGGGGGAGTCTCAACGGGGAGCTGTTTTTT.

V usage is TRBV12-5 and J usage is TRBJ1-1, with TRBD1 matching 7 bases. Germline CDR1 reads LGHNT; CDR2 reads FRNRAP. The CDR3 is 13 amino acids. The V and J ends lost 6 bases and 6 bases, in that order; junction bases with no gene match: 7. The CDR3, as DNA: TGTGCTAGTGGCGGGAACAGGGGACCTGAAGCTTTCTTT. This gives the protein CASGGNRGPEAFF.

In this sample, this clonotype turned up a few times. The chain employs TRBV20-1 and TRBJ2-5; D not resolved. V was pared by 6 bases and J by 0 bases, with 14 bases between. There are 14 residues in the CDR3. CDR1 and CDR2 (germline): DFQATT, SNEGSKA (reference sequence). The CDR3 region has the DNA TGCAGTGCCACCCACCCCGGGTACCAAGAGACCCAGTACTTC. It encodes CSATHPGYQETQYF.

This clonotype was found many times. V gene TRBV6-1 combines with J gene TRBJ1-5; D gene unclear. Trimming took off 4 bases at V and 4 bases at J, with 8 bases between the two ends. Germline V gene lookup returns CDR1 MNHNS and CDR2 SASEGT. The CDR3 spans 13 residues. CDR3 sequence: CASSVTGNQPQHF. The CDR3 DNA reads as TGTGCCAGCAGTGTGACGGGTAATCAGCCCCAGCATTTT.

This clonotype was recorded a few times. The CDR3 region is CASSGWGGANTEAFF. The CDR3 nucleotides read TGTGCCAGCAGTGGTTGGGGTGGGGCGAACACTGAAGCTTTCTTT. V is TRBV2 and J is TRBJ1-1; tentative D call: TRBD1 (5 bases). The CDR3 has 15 residues. V was trimmed by 4 bases and J by 1 base, leaving 13 bases between them. Germline V gives CDR1 SNHLY, CDR2 FYNNEI.

This clonotype was seen only a few times. The genes are TRBV12-3 or TRBV12-4 and TRBJ2-2; the D gene is possibly TRBD2 (6 bases). The V and J ends lost 7 bases and 7 bases respectively, with 13 bases between them. This CDR3 is 13 amino acids long. The CDR3: CASTPPGDGELFF. Here the CDR3 DNA reads TGTGCCAGCACTCCCCCGGGGGACGGGGAGCTGTTTTTT.

This chain links TRBV4-3 with TRBJ2-1; D remains unclear. CDR1 is LGHNA and CDR2 is YSLEER in the germline V gene. The CDR3 is 13 amino acids. The ends were cut back, 1 base at V and 7 bases at J, with 8 bases in the middle. CDR3 in DNA: TGCGCCAGCAGCCAAGGACGGCGGAATGAGCAGTTCTTC. Protein: CASSQGRRNEQFF.

This clonotype was detected ten times or more. The CDR3 region has the DNA TGCGCCAGCAGCTTACGTGGCGAACCCAATCAGCCCCAGCATTTT. It yields the protein CASSLRGEPNQPQHF. This chain connects TRBV5-1 to TRBJ1-5; D uncertain. CDR1 is SGHRS and CDR2 is YFSETQ in the germline V gene. The CDR3 spans 15 residues. The ends were cut back, 2 bases at V and 3 bases at J, with 12 bases in the middle.

This clonotype occurred a few times. V and J are TRBV27 and TRBJ2-5, with D perhaps TRBD2 (6 bases). Germline V lookup: CDR1 MNHEY, CDR2 SMNVEV (reference sequence). V was clipped by 5 bases and J by 1 base, with 11 bases between them. CDR3 size: 14 residues. In nucleotides, the CDR3 is TGTGCCAGCAGTCCGGCGGGGTTCCAAGAGACCCAGTACTTC. Its protein is CASSPAGFQETQYF.

This clonotype was observed a handful of times. The V and J genes are TRBV29-1 and TRBJ2-1; the D gene is possibly TRBD2 (6 bases). V lost 8 bases and J lost 0, with 11 bases in between. The CDR3 is 13 residues long. CDR1 is SQVTM, CDR2 ANQGSEA, per germline. Here the CDR3 reads CSSGGSSYNEQFF. The CDR3 nucleotides read TGCAGCTCTGGGGGGAGCTCCTACAATGAGCAGTTCTTC.

This sequence joins TRBV11-2 and TRBJ2-1, with TRBD1 matching 9 bases. V shed 3 bases and J 7 bases; nucleotides not matched to a gene: 4. The CDR3 runs 14 residues. The germline V gene has CDR1 SGHAT and CDR2 FQNNGV. The CDR3 DNA sequence: TGTGCCAGCAGCTTGCACAGGGGGCGGAATGAGCAGTTCTTC. Translating gives CASSLHRGRNEQFF. The complete variable domain, with remaining parts taken from reference TRBV11-2 and TRBJ2-1, reads EAGVAQSPRYKIIEKRQSVAFWCNPISGHATLYWYQQILGQGPKLLIQFQNNGVVDDSQLPKDRFSAERLKGVDSTLKIQPAKLEDSAVYLCASSLHRGRNEQFFGPGTRLTVL.

This clonotype was recorded at least ten times. V usage is TRBV20-1 and J usage is TRBJ2-7; D ambiguous. Germline V CDR1 and CDR2: DFQATT, SNEGSKA (reference sequence). There are 14 residues in the CDR3. V was shortened by 0 bases and J by 3 bases, with 12 bases between the two germline ends. The CDR3 loop is CSARDYRALYEQYF. The DNA for the CDR3 is TGCAGTGCTAGAGATTATAGGGCACTCTACGAGCAGTACTTC.